These 7 T cell receptor beta chains originate from one sample sequenced in a study of T cell repertoires in cytomegalovirus infection. MiXCR, run by TCRdb on the reads, gives a single entry per CDR3 protein. The sample includes a few hundred thousand distinct CDR3 sequences, more than 30% of them seen just once. Their target antigens are unknown. This specimen consisted of cultured PBMCs, obtained from culture after CMV antigen stimulation. The receptors come from a human donor in good health (CMV status not recorded). Some clones in this sample may be carry-over from other donors' samples.

The table lists this clonotype with a count of one. This chain links TRBV7-2 with TRBJ2-2; 8 bases align to TRBD1. V lost 7 bases, J lost 1 base, and 8 bases stayed unmatched. Looked up from germline, CDR1 is SGHTA and CDR2 is FQGNSA. This CDR3 contains 16 residues. The CDR3 here is CASNPSGTGNTGELFF. The CDR3 bases are TGTGCCAGCAACCCATCCGGGACAGGGAACACCGGGGAGCTGTTTTTT.

This chain links TRBV12-3 or TRBV12-4 with TRBJ1-6, with unresolved D. V was cut by 5 bases and J by 10 bases, with 18 bases left in between. The CDR3 totals 15 residues. CDR3 nucleotides: TGTGCCAGCAGTCCCTCCGGGGTAAAGGGATCACCCCTCCACTTT. Amino acid sequence: CASSPSGVKGSPLHF.

This clonotype was observed at least ten times. V is TRBV7-8 and J is TRBJ2-3; D not resolved. V was clipped by 8 bases and J by 3 bases, with 18 bases between them. This CDR3 is built from 15 residues. Per germline, CDR1 SGHVS and CDR2 FQNEAQ. CDR3 loop: CASGILDAGTDTQYF. CDR3 in DNA: TGTGCCAGCGGAATCTTGGACGCCGGAACAGATACGCAGTATTTT.

The V and J genes are TRBV25-1 and TRBJ2-2, with D unclear. The CDR3 loop spans 14 amino acids. Germline V gene lookup returns CDR1 MGHDK and CDR2 SYGVNS. Trimming removed 0 bases at V and 4 bases at J, with 6 bases between. CDR3 coding DNA: TGTGCCAGCAGTGAATATAAACCCACCGGGGAGCTGTTTTTT. Translation: CASSEYKPTGELFF.

This rearrangement joins TRBV4-2 to TRBJ2-5; the D gene is possibly TRBD1 (5 bases). Trimming shortened V by 0 bases and J by 7 bases, and 15 bases separated the two germline ends. CDR3 size: 15 residues. In germline, CDR1 is LGHNA, CDR2 YNFKEQ. This chain's CDR3 is CASSQDSGAARTQYF. DNA of the CDR3: TGTGCCAGCAGCCAAGATAGTGGGGCGGCCAGGACCCAGTACTTC.

The rearrangement joins TRBV7-6 to TRBJ2-3; 11 nucleotides agree with TRBD2. Trimming at V came to 5 bases and at J to 2 bases, leaving 6 bases not matched to a gene. The CDR3 totals 16 residues. The germline V gene has CDR1 SGHVS and CDR2 FNYEAQ. The CDR3 loop reads CASSLTTSGITDTQYF. The DNA for the CDR3 is TGTGCCAGCAGCCTAACGACTAGCGGGATCACAGATACGCAGTATTTT.

The chain has TRBV29-1 and TRBJ1-3; 7 nucleotides agree with TRBD1. The CDR3 has 14 residues. Trimming removed 5 bases from V and 5 bases from J; junction bases left unmatched: 9. Germline CDR1 is SQVTM and CDR2 is ANQGSEA. CDR3 in DNA: TGCAGCGTTCAAAACAGGGGAAGAAGAAACACCATATATTTT. Translated, it gives CSVQNRGRRNTIYF.